The following is a T cell receptor beta chain sequence with its context. Authors' analysis steps: Scientists estimated how many nucleated cells there were by amplifying reference gene primers. Some clones are missing from TCRdb's copy, which holds only in-frame ones; the method was immunoSEQ multiplex PCR. V and J calls and clone size follow that table, whereas D and trimming were derived from the DNA. The table includes 180,000 or so clones, over 75% detected once. The CDR3 loop spans 18 amino acids. V dropped 0 bases and J dropped 1; count of bases not matched to a gene: 7. CDR1 and CDR2 (germline): SQVTM, ANQGSEA. This sample stems from a study of blood T cell repertoires in COVID-19. Study background: The United States, Italy and Spain were the sources of the acute and convalescent COVID-19 samples.

Participants had their cohort set by participant-reported clinical history. The source is a man aged 45-60 years who had recovered from COVID-19. Material for sequencing was PBMCs or T cells enriched from blood (not recorded which). The chain recombines TRBV29-1 with TRBJ2-6, with TRBD1 identical over 9 bases. CDR3 region: CSVEDSTGGYSGANVLTF. The CDR3 DNA is TGCAGCGTTGAAGATAGTACAGGGGGCTATTCTGGGGCCAACGTCCTGACTTTC.